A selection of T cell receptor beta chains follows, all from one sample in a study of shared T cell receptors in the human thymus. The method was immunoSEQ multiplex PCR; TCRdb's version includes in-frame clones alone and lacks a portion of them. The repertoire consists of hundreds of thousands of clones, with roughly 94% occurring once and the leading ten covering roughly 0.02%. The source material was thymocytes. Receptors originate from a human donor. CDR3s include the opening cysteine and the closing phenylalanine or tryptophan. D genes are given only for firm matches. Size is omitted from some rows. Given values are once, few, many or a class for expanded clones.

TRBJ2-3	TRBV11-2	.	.	CASSLDGQKSTDTQYF	TGTGCCAGCAGCTTAGATGGGCAGAAAAGCACAGATACGCAGTATTTT
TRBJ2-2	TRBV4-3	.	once	CASSAHSKNTGELFF	TGCGCCAGCAGCGCCCACAGTAAGAACACCGGGGAGCTGTTTTTT
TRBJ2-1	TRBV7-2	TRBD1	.	CASRPDRGQSYNEQFF	TGTGCCAGCAGACCTGACAGGGGGCAGTCCTACAATGAGCAGTTCTTC
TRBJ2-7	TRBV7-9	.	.	CASSLHLKGRTYEQYF	TGTGCCAGCAGCCTTCACCTCAAGGGGCGGACCTACGAGCAGTACTTC
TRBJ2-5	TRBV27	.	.	CASRGTRNQQETQYF	TGTGCCAGCAGGGGGACCAGAAACCAACAAGAGACCCAGTACTTC
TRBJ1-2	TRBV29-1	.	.	CSVELLRGPYGYTF	TGCAGCGTTGAACTTCTAAGGGGCCCGTATGGCTACACCTTC
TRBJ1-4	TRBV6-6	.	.	CASPLDGEF	TGTGCCAGCCCTCTAGACGGCGAATTT
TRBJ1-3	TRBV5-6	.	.	CASSFTGRVDSSGNTIYF	TGTGCCAGCAGCTTCACAGGCAGGGTCGATAGCTCTGGAAACACCATATATTTT
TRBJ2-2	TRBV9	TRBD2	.	CASSVVLAGEYTGELFF	TGTGCCAGCAGCGTAGTTCTAGCGGGAGAGTACACCGGGGAGCTGTTTTTT
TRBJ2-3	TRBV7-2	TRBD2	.	CASSFGLAGGPDTQYF	TGTGCCAGCAGCTTTGGCCTAGCGGGAGGGCCAGATACGCAGTATTTT
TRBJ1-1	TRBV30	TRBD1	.	CAWSVRTGETEAFF	TGTGCCTGGAGTGTGAGGACAGGGGAGACTGAAGCTTTCTTT
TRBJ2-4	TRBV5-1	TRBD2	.	CASSLEGVGLAGGAKNIQYF	TGCGCCAGCAGCTTGGAAGGTGTGGGACTAGCGGGGGGAGCCAAAAACATTCAGTACTTC
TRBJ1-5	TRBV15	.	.	CATSRLRGGGNQPQHF	TGTGCCACCAGCCGACTCAGGGGAGGTGGCAATCAGCCCCAGCATTTT
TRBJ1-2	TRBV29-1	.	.	CSVACLGDDYGYTF	TGCAGCGTGGCCTGCCTAGGGGACGACTATGGCTACACCTTC
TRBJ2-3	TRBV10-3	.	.	CAIRDNTDTQYF	TGTGCCATCAGGGACAACACAGATACGCAGTATTTT
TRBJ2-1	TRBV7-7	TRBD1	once	CASRSPGTEQFF	TGTGCCAGCAGATCACCGGGGACAGAACAGTTCTTC
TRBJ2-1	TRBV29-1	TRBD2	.	CSVVGSGRANEQFF	TGCAGCGTTGTAGGGAGCGGGAGGGCCAATGAGCAGTTCTTC
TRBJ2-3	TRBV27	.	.	CASVMRGLGDTQYF	TGTGCCAGCGTGATGCGGGGGCTCGGAGATACGCAGTATTTT
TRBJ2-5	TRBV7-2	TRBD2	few	CASSEMTSGKETQYF	TGTGCCAGCAGTGAAATGACTAGCGGGAAGGAGACCCAGTACTTC
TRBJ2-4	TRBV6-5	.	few	CASSYRRGNKNIQYF	TGTGCCAGCAGTTATCGTAGGGGTAACAAAAACATTCAGTACTTC
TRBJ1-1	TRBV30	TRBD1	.	CAWSVSGGTGRLNTEAFF	TGTGCCTGGAGTGTATCCGGGGGGACAGGGCGACTGAACACTGAAGCTTTCTTT
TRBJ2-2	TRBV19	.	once	CASSGLGRGAVDTGELFF	TGTGCCAGTAGCGGACTGGGAAGGGGAGCCGTGGACACCGGGGAGCTGTTTTTT
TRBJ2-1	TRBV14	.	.	CASSPTGSAYNEQFF	TGTGCCAGCAGCCCCACCGGGTCCGCCTACAATGAGCAGTTCTTC
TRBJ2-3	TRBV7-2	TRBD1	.	CASSLGSTGGEDTQYF	TGTGCCAGCAGCTTAGGTTCGACAGGGGGGGAGGATACGCAGTATTTT
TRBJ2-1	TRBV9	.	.	CASSGPLPYNEQFF	TGTGCCAGCAGCGGGCCCCTACCCTACAATGAGCAGTTCTTC
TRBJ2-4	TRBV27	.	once	CASKSHVAKNIQYF	TGTGCCAGCAAATCACACGTAGCCAAAAACATTCAGTACTTC
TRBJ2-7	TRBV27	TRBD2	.	CASSLFGTSGNGYEQYF	TGTGCCAGCAGTCTCTTCGGGACTAGCGGGAACGGATACGAGCAGTACTTC
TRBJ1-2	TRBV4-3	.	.	CASSQESRDPLVRGSEGYTF	TGCGCCAGCAGCCAAGAGTCTCGGGATCCGTTAGTCAGGGGCAGTGAAGGCTACACCTTC
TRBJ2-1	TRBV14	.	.	CASSQPPLEYPYNEQFF	TGTGCCAGCAGCCAACCCCCCCTAGAGTATCCCTACAATGAGCAGTTCTTC
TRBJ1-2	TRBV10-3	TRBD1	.	CAISLIYRGYGYTF	TGTGCCATCAGTCTAATATACAGGGGGTATGGCTACACCTTC
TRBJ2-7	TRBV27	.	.	CASRGWFGLGEQYF	TGTGCCAGCAGGGGCTGGTTTGGGTTGGGCGAGCAGTACTTC
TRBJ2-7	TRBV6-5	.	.	CASQGFSYEQYF	TGTGCCAGCCAGGGGTTTTCTTACGAGCAGTACTTC
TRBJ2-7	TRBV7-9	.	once	CASSIVAYEQYF	TGTGCCAGCAGCATCGTGGCCTACGAGCAGTACTTC
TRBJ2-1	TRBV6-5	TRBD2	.	CASRPGTSGHNEQFF	TGTGCCAGCAGACCTGGGACTAGCGGGCACAATGAGCAGTTCTTC
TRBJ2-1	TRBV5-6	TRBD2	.	CASSHWGSGRANEQFF	TGTGCCAGCAGTCATTGGGGGAGCGGGAGGGCCAATGAGCAGTTCTTC
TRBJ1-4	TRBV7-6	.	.	CAISRGAFNEKLFF	TGTGCCATTTCGAGGGGGGCCTTTAATGAAAAACTGTTTTTT
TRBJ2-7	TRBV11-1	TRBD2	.	CASSLSASGDSYEQYF	TGTGCCAGCAGCTTATCGGCTAGCGGGGACTCCTACGAGCAGTACTTC
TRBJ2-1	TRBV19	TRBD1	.	CASSIVHYRGSYNEQFF	TGTGCCAGTAGTATAGTTCACTACAGGGGTAGCTACAATGAGCAGTTCTTC
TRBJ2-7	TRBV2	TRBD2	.	CASSDGTSGPPYEQYF	TGTGCCAGCAGTGATGGGACTAGCGGCCCCCCCTACGAGCAGTACTTC